The 11 T cell receptor beta chains reported below all come from one sample, sequenced in a study of CD8 T cells in Susac syndrome. Random hexamers served to reverse transcribe roughly 0.5 to 1 ug RNA. TCRdb itself ran the immunoSEQ multiplex PCR reads through MiXCR, one entry per CDR3 protein. The sample consists of fewer than 350,000 distinct CDR3 sequences, 65% to 90% of them appearing once. The sample consisted of CD8+ T cells from PBMCs. These receptors were taken from a human donor with multiple sclerosis.

The chain carries TRBV5-1 and TRBJ1-4; no reliable D call. V lost 1 base, J lost 5 bases, and 6 bases lay in between. Germline CDR1 SGHRS, CDR2 YFSETQ. The CDR3 has 13 residues. CDR3 amino acids: CASSLSLNEKLFF. CDR3 sequence (DNA): TGCGCCAGCAGCTTGTCTCTAAATGAAAAACTGTTTTTT.

CDR3 sequence reads: CASSPWTLYTYEQYF. CDR3 bases: TGTGCCAGCAGTCCATGGACTCTATATACCTACGAGCAGTACTTC. The chain joins TRBV27 to TRBJ2-7, with D maybe TRBD2 (5 bases). Trimming took 5 bases from V and 2 from J, leaving 16 bases between them. Germline V CDR1 and CDR2: MNHEY, SMNVEV (reference sequence). The CDR3 totals 15 residues.

This clonotype came up a few times. The V call is TRBV28, the J call TRBJ2-3; TRBD1 might be the D (6 bases). Trimming took off 5 bases at V and 3 bases at J, with 15 bases between the two ends. CDR1 MDHEN and CDR2 SYDVKM come from the germline V gene. The CDR3 is made up of 15 amino acids. CDR3 coding DNA: TGTGCCAGCAGTCCCCTTGTGGGGACAACAGATACGCAGTATTTT. This gives the protein CASSPLVGTTDTQYF.

This chain connects TRBV30 to TRBJ2-7; D gene ambiguous. The CDR3 is made up of 13 amino acids. From germline, CDR1 is GTSNPN and CDR2 SVGIG (reference sequence). Between the trimmed V and J ends, which lost 0 bases and 5 bases, there was a span of 11 bases. The CDR3 sequence: CAWSVLVADEQYF. The DNA of the CDR3 is TGTGCCTGGAGTGTTTTGGTGGCTGACGAGCAGTACTTC.

With regard to this clonotype: The CDR3 end shows no conserved phenylalanine or tryptophan, and so a read error is likely. The J gene is TRBJ2-7, the V gene TRBV7-9, with D possibly TRBD1 on 5 matching bases. Trimming shortened V by 7 bases and J by 2 bases, and 18 bases separated the two germline ends. The V gene's germline CDR1 is SEHNR and CDR2 FQNEAQ (reference sequence). The CDR3 has 15 residues. CDR3 coding DNA: TGTGCCAGCACCTCCCCCACAGGCAGACCCTACGAGCAGTACCTC. It is translated as CASTSPTGRPYEQYL.

V usage is TRBV25-1 and J usage is TRBJ2-1, with 10 bases identical to TRBD2. V shed 4 bases, J shed 3 bases, and the junction held 6 bases outside the gene matches. Per the germline V gene, CDR1 is MGHDK and CDR2 is SYGVNS. This CDR3 is built from 16 residues. In DNA, the CDR3 is TGTGCCAGCAGTGTACGGACTAGCGGACTCTACAATGAGCAGTTCTTC. This encodes CASSVRTSGLYNEQFF.

The chain is built from TRBV19 and TRBJ1-5; no clear D gene. The CDR3 contains 15 residues. Germline V gene lookup returns CDR1 LNHDA and CDR2 SQIVND (reference sequence). V lost 3 bases and J 0 bases, leaving 9 bases between the germline ends. CDR3 in amino acids: CASSIPMDSNQPQHF. In nucleotides, the CDR3 is TGTGCCAGTAGTATCCCAATGGATAGCAATCAGCCCCAGCATTTT.

V gene TRBV29-1 combines with J gene TRBJ1-2; no definite D call. The length of the CDR3 is 14 residues. Germline V lookup: CDR1 SQVTM, CDR2 ANQGSEA. Trimming took off 2 bases at V and 8 bases at J, with 18 bases between the two ends. The CDR3 is CSVETVKGPVGYTF. The CDR3 nucleotides are TGCAGCGTTGAAACCGTCAAAGGGCCGGTCGGCTACACCTTC.

The rearrangement joins TRBV2 to TRBJ2-6; 9 nucleotides align to TRBD2. The CDR3 is made up of 20 amino acids. Trimming at V came to 1 base and at J to 4 bases, leaving 14 bases not matched to a gene. Germline-derived CDR1 and CDR2 are SNHLY and FYNNEI. The CDR3 DNA reads as TGTGCCAGCAGTGAAGTAGTAGCGGGGGAAGCCTGGTCCGGGGCCAACGTCCTGACTTTC. This translates into CASSEVVAGEAWSGANVLTF.

This clonotype appeared a single time. The chain joins TRBV7-9 to TRBJ2-1; D unclear. V was cut by 2 bases and J by 7 bases, with 12 bases left in between. Germline V lookup: CDR1 SEHNR, CDR2 FQNEAQ (reference sequence). The CDR3 loop spans 14 amino acids. CDR3 in amino acids: CASSLLVIGNEQFF. The CDR3 DNA follows: TGTGCCAGCAGCTTACTTGTAATAGGTAATGAGCAGTTCTTC.

J is TRBJ2-1 and V is TRBV11-2; 8 bases match TRBD2. With 4 bases clipped from V and 6 bases from J, the junction kept 5 bases outside the gene matches. The CDR3 covers 14 residues. From germline, CDR1 is SGHAT and CDR2 FQNNGV. The CDR3 DNA reads as TGTGCCAGCAGCTGGGGCGGGAGGAGCAATGAGCAGTTCTTC. The encoded protein is CASSWGGRSNEQFF.